The 10 T cell receptor beta chains listed next were all sequenced from one sample in a study of blood T cell repertoires in COVID-19. Sequencing used immunoSEQ multiplex PCR; TCRdb keeps in-frame clones, though not all of them. The data show about 410,000 clones, 90% seen once. Sequenced sample: PBMCs or T cells enriched from blood (not recorded which). The receptor set was obtained from a man aged 18 to 30 who had recovered from COVID-19.

V gene TRBV18 combines with J gene TRBJ1-4; D call uncertain. Trimming took off 5 bases at V and 7 bases at J, with 14 bases between the two ends. This CDR3 has 14 amino acids. In germline, CDR1 is KGHSH, CDR2 LQKENI. The CDR3 reads CASSTPAGREKLFF. CDR3 nucleotides: TGTGCCAGCTCAACTCCCGCTGGGCGTGAAAAACTGTTTTTT.

This chain links TRBV11-3 with TRBJ1-3, with 8 positions matching TRBD1. Per germline, CDR1 SGHNT and CDR2 YENEEA. Trimming at V came to 2 bases and at J to 0 bases, leaving 3 bases not matched to a gene. The CDR3 covers 16 residues. CDR3 region: CASSLTGTGSGNTIYF. For the CDR3, the DNA is TGTGCCAGCAGCTTAACCGGGACAGGCTCTGGAAACACCATATATTTT.

The V and J genes are TRBV27 and TRBJ1-1; D not certain. V gave up 6 bases and J gave up 5 bases, with 13 bases separating them. CDR1 and CDR2 (germline): MNHEY, SMNVEV (reference sequence). This CDR3 comprises 13 residues. CDR3 sequence reads: CASRRERLTEAFF. For the CDR3, the DNA is TGTGCCAGCAGAAGAGAGCGGCTTACTGAAGCTTTCTTT.

Points on this clone: Other DNA sequences within the sample encode an identical CDR3. V is TRBV27 and J is TRBJ1-2, with 8 bases that match TRBD1. The germline CDR1 and CDR2 sequences are MNHEY and SMNVEV (reference sequence). The junction had 5 bases not matched to a gene; V was cut back by 6 bases and J by 2 bases. The CDR3 totals 14 residues. The CDR3 coding sequence is TGTGCCAGCAGCTTCCGGACAGGGAACTATGGCTACACCTTC. The encoded protein is CASSFRTGNYGYTF.

The chain has TRBV29-1 and TRBJ1-2; D is unresolved. The CDR3 is 12 amino acids. With 7 bases removed from V and 4 bases from J, the gap between germline ends came to 13 bases. CDR1 is SQVTM and CDR2 is ANQGSEA in the germline V gene. The CDR3 nucleotides are TGCAGCGCCTATGAGGATTTCTATGGCTACACCTTC. Its protein product is CSAYEDFYGYTF.

This chain connects TRBV5-1 to TRBJ1-2; TRBD1 might be the D (6 bases). CDR1 is SGHRS, CDR2 YFSETQ, per germline. CDR3 length: 13 residues. The V and J ends lost 7 bases and 4 bases respectively, with 14 bases between them. This CDR3 is CASGPQGGYGYTF. CDR3 nucleotides: TGCGCCAGCGGCCCACAGGGTGGCTATGGCTACACCTTC.

The CDR3: CATSSNRAANTGELFF. The CDR3 DNA reads as TGTGCCACCAGCAGCAACAGGGCAGCGAACACCGGGGAGCTGTTTTTT. The chain joins TRBV15 to TRBJ2-2, with D tentatively TRBD1 (6 bases). There are 16 residues in the CDR3. The V gene's germline CDR1 is LNHNV and CDR2 YYDKDF (reference sequence). Trimming shortened V by 3 bases and J by 0 bases, and 11 bases separated the two germline ends.

V gene TRBV10-3 combines with J gene TRBJ1-5; D unclear. Trimming cost V 2 bases and J 10 bases, with 21 bases left between them. CDR3 size: 16 residues. The germline V gene has CDR1 ENHRY and CDR2 SYGVKD. Written as DNA, the CDR3 is TGTGCCATCAGTGAGGGGGAGGGAACCCGATCTGCACCCCAGCATTTT. Residues: CAISEGEGTRSAPQHF.

The V call is TRBV28, the J call TRBJ1-6; 9 nucleotides match TRBD1. Germline V gene lookup returns CDR1 MDHEN and CDR2 SYDVKM. V lost 7 bases, J lost 5 bases, and 3 bases stayed unmatched. This CDR3 region has 14 residues. CDR3 in amino acids: CASIRTGDNSPLHF. The CDR3 DNA follows: TGTGCCAGCATTCGGACAGGGGATAATTCACCCCTCCACTTT. Supplemented by reference TRBV28 and TRBJ1-6, the full variable domain reads DVKVTQSSRYLVKRTGEKVFLECVQDMDHENMFWYRQDPGLGLRLIYFSYDVKMKEKGDIPEGYSVSREKKERFSLILESASTNQTSMYLCASIRTGDNSPLHFGNGTRLTVT.

The chain combines TRBV4-1 with TRBJ1-6; 8 positions match TRBD1. Unmatched junction bases numbered 9, after V lost 4 bases and J lost 10 bases. The CDR3 runs 15 residues. Germline V lookup: CDR1 MGHRA, CDR2 YSYEKL. CDR3 DNA sequence: TGCGCCAGCAGCCTGGACAGGGTGGGACGGTCACCCCTCCACTTT. Translated: CASSLDRVGRSPLHF.